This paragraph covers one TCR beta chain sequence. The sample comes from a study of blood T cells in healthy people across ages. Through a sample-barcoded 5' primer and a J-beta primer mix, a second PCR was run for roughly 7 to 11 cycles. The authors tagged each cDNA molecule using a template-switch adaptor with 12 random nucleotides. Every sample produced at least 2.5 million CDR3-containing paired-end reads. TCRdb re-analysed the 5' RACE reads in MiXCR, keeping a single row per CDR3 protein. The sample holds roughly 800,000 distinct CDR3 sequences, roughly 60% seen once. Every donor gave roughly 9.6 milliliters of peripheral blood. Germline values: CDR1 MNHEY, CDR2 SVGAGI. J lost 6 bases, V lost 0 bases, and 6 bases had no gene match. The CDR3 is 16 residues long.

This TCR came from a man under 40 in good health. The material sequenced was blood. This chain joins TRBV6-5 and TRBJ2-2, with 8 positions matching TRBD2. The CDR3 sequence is CASSYSIAGFSGELFF. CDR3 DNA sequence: TGTGCCAGCAGTTACTCGATAGCGGGGTTTTCCGGGGAGCTGTTTTTT.